A single sample is the source of the 16 T cell receptor beta chains below, sequenced in a study of post-analysis software for immune sequencing data. Overall study findings and caveats: Several TRBV segments were more frequent in patients than controls; TRBV5-6, TRBV5-1 and TRBV20-1 belonged to this group.

Unique molecular identifiers had been added to the TCR beta cDNA libraries. TCRdb independently ran MiXCR on the PCR reads; one entry per CDR3 protein. Here the sample spans over 300,000 distinct CDR3 sequences, around a third being singletons. No antigen has been identified for these receptors. The sample consisted of blood. All receptors come from a girl between 10 and 17 years old with multiple sclerosis.

V usage is TRBV18 and J usage is TRBJ2-7; D may be TRBD1 (6 bases). This CDR3 has 15 residues. The V and J ends lost 5 bases and 2 bases respectively, with 16 bases between them. Germline V lookup: CDR1 KGHSH, CDR2 LQKENI. CDR3 in amino acids: CASSAQGSLAYEQYF. DNA of the CDR3: TGTGCCAGCTCAGCCCAGGGGTCGCTAGCCTACGAGCAGTACTTC.

The CDR3 DNA follows: TGTGCCAGCAGCTTAGGTTCGGGGAGCTATGGCTACACCTTC. Protein product: CASSLGSGSYGYTF. The chain is built from TRBV7-2 and TRBJ1-2; no definite D call. Germline CDR1 SGHTA, CDR2 FQGNSA. The V end lost 1 base, the J end lost 4 bases, and 10 bases lay between the germline ends. The CDR3 is made up of 14 amino acids.

This clonotype was counted between two and nine times. The chain uses TRBV29-1 and TRBJ2-2; D possibly corresponds to TRBD1 (6 bases). The germline V gene encodes CDR1 SQVTM and CDR2 ANQGSEA. This CDR3 comprises 14 residues. Trimming cost V 4 bases and J 2 bases, with 11 bases left between them. The CDR3 spells CSVVNRANTGELFF. Here the CDR3 DNA reads TGCAGCGTTGTGAACAGGGCTAACACCGGGGAGCTGTTTTTT.

This chain joins TRBV4-3 and TRBJ2-5; D perhaps matches TRBD2 (6 bases). V was trimmed by 1 base and J by 11 bases, leaving 11 bases between them. CDR3 length: 12 residues. Germline CDR1 LGHNA, CDR2 YSLEER. The CDR3 bases are TGCGCCAGCAGCCAAGCTACGGGGGAGCAGTACTTC. This sequence encodes CASSQATGEQYF.

This clonotype was recorded a few times. The rearrangement links TRBV7-2 to TRBJ2-3; D is unresolved. The germline gives CDR1 SGHTA, CDR2 FQGNSA. CDR3 size: 13 residues. V was pared by 2 bases and J by 6 bases, with 9 bases between. The CDR3, as DNA: TGTGCCAGCAGCTTAAGACCTACGGATACGCAGTATTTT. Translating it yields CASSLRPTDTQYF.

This rearrangement joins TRBV5-1 to TRBJ2-2; TRBD1 is a possible D gene (7 bases). Trimming took 4 bases from V and 4 from J, leaving 17 bases between them. This CDR3 is 16 amino acids long. Germline V lookup: CDR1 SGHRS, CDR2 YFSETQ. CDR3 sequence reads: CASSKSGGRSTGELFF. CDR3 DNA: TGCGCCAGCAGCAAGTCAGGGGGGCGTAGCACCGGGGAGCTGTTTTTT.

Points on this clonotype: A much larger clone lies a single base off, so this may be a read error. The CDR3 region is CASSEGQGNQPQHF. The CDR3 coding sequence is TGCGCCAGCAGCGAGGGACAGGGGAATCAGCCCCAGCATTTT. The chain links TRBV5-1 to TRBJ1-5, with 10 bases lining up with TRBD1. This CDR3 region has 14 residues. V lost 4 bases, J lost 4 bases, and 2 bases stayed unmatched. Germline assignment: CDR1 SGHRS and CDR2 YFSETQ.

This clonotype has only a few counts. This chain uses TRBV3-1 with TRBJ2-7; 11 bases align to TRBD1. Germline V CDR1 and CDR2: LGHDT, YNNKEL (reference sequence). The CDR3 consists of 17 residues. Trimming removed 4 bases from V and 2 bases from J; junction bases left unmatched: 10. The CDR3 sequence is CASSPGGQGANAYEQYF. In nucleotides, the CDR3 is TGTGCCAGCAGCCCAGGCGGACAGGGGGCAAATGCCTACGAGCAGTACTTC.

V is TRBV7-2 and J is TRBJ1-6; maybe TRBD1 (5 bases). The CDR3 consists of 16 residues. CDR1 is SGHTA, CDR2 FQGNSA, per germline. Between the trimmed V and J ends, which lost 1 base and 10 bases, there was a span of 17 bases. DNA of the CDR3: TGTGCCAGCAGCTTAGTTTCCGCCGGGGGGGACTCACCCCTCCACTTT. It is translated as CASSLVSAGGDSPLHF.

CDR3 region: CSASRGTSGANVLTF. The CDR3 DNA reads TGCAGTGCTAGTCGTGGGACGTCTGGGGCCAACGTCCTGACTTTC. The chain employs TRBV20-1 and TRBJ2-6; D could derive from TRBD1 or TRBD2 (5 bases each). V was shortened by 3 bases and J by 1 base, with 10 bases between the two germline ends. Germline V CDR1 and CDR2: DFQATT, SNEGSKA (reference sequence). The CDR3 is 15 residues long.

This clonotype has ten or more counts. This chain uses TRBV29-1 with TRBJ2-5, with D possibly being TRBD2 (6 bases). Germline V lookup: CDR1 SQVTM, CDR2 ANQGSEA. Trimming took 6 bases from V and 7 from J, leaving 15 bases between them. CDR3 length equals 12 residues. CDR3 in DNA: TGCAGCGTATGGCGGGGCGAGGGGACCCAGTACTTC. This gives the protein CSVWRGEGTQYF.

V and J are TRBV2 and TRBJ2-5; D might be TRBD1 or TRBD2, each matching 5 bases. The CDR3 length is 12 residues. Trimming removed 11 bases from V and 11 bases from J, with 21 bases in between. CDR1 and CDR2 (germline): SNHLY, FYNNEI. CDR3 in amino acids: CAGGWDGQWQYF. The CDR3, as DNA: TGTGCCGGAGGATGGGACGGGCAATGGCAGTACTTC.

This clonotype has only one observation. The gene calls are TRBV3-1 and TRBJ2-1; no reliable D call. CDR1 is LGHDT and CDR2 is YNNKEL in the germline V gene (reference sequence). The CDR3 spans 16 residues. V lost 0 bases and J 1 base, leaving 10 bases between the germline ends. The CDR3 DNA reads as TGTGCCAGCAGCCAAGATTTGGCGTATTCCTACAATGAGCAGTTCTTC. Translated, it gives CASSQDLAYSYNEQFF.

Of note for this clonotype: Germline is not matched at one junction end, which may reflect a read error. The V gene is TRBV20-1, the J gene TRBJ2-2; 7 bases align to TRBD1. CDR1 and CDR2 from the germline V gene are DFQATT and SNEGSKA (reference sequence). This CDR3 has 17 residues. CDR3 region: CSVRSTVVQGRAGELFF. The CDR3 DNA reads as TGCAGTGTTAGATCCACGGTGGTACAGGGGCGAGCCGGGGAGCTGTTTTTT.

CDR3 bases: TGTGCCAGCAGCCAAGGGACAAGGTCCAACACCGGGGAGCTGTTTTTT. This codes for CASSQGTRSNTGELFF. This sequence joins TRBV3-1 and TRBJ2-2; D perhaps matches TRBD1 (5 bases). The CDR3 contains 16 residues. V was shortened by 1 base and J by 2 bases, with 11 bases between the two germline ends. Germline assignment: CDR1 LGHDT and CDR2 YNNKEL (reference sequence).

CDR3: CASSFGQPQETQYF. Here the CDR3 DNA reads TGTGCCAGCAGCTTTGGGCAGCCTCAAGAGACCCAGTACTTC. V gene TRBV7-9 combines with J gene TRBJ2-5; no reliable D call. With 3 bases removed from V and 2 bases from J, the gap between germline ends came to 10 bases. The CDR3 contains 14 residues. CDR1 SEHNR and CDR2 FQNEAQ come from the germline V gene (reference sequence).